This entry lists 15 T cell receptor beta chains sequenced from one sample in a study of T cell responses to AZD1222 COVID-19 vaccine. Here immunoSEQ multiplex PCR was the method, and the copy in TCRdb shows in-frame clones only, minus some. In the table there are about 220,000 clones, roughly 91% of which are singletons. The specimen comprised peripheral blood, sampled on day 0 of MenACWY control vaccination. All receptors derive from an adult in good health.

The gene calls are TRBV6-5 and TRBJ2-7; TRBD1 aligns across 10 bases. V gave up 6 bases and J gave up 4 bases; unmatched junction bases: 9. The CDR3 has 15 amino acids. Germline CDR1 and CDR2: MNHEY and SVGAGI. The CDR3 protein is CASSDPGTGAYEQYF. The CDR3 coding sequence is TGTGCCAGCAGCGACCCCGGGACAGGGGCTTACGAGCAGTACTTC.

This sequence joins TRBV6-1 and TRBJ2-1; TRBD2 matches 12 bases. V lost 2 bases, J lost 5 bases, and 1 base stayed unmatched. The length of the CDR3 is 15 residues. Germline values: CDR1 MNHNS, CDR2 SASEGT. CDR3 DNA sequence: TGTGCCAGCAGTGAACTAGCGGGGGGGCACAATGAGCAGTTCTTC. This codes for CASSELAGGHNEQFF.

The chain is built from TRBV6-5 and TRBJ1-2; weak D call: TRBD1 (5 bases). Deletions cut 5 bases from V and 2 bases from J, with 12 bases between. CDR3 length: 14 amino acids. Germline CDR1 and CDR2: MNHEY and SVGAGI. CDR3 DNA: TGTGCCAGCAGTCCCATACAGGAGAACTATGGCTACACCTTC. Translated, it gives CASSPIQENYGYTF.

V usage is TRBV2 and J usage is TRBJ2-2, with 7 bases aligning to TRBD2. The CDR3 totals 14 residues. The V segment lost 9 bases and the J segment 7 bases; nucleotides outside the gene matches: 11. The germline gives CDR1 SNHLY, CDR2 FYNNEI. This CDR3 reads CASKRDAGLGELFF. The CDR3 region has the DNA TGTGCCAGTAAGCGGGACGCCGGACTCGGGGAGCTGTTTTTT.

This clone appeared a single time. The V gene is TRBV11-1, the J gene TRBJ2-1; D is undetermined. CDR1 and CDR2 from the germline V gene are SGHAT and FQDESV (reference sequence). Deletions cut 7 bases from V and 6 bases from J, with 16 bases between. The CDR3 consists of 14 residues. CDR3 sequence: CASNDPSSSNEQFF. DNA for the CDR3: TGTGCCAGCAACGACCCTTCGAGTAGCAATGAGCAGTTCTTC.

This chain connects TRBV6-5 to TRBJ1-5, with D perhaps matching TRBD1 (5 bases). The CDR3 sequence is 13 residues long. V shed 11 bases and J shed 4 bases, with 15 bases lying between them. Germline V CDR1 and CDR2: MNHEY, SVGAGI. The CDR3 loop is CAVGDRTNQPQHF. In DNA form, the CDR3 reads TGTGCCGTCGGCGATCGGACAAATCAGCCCCAGCATTTT.

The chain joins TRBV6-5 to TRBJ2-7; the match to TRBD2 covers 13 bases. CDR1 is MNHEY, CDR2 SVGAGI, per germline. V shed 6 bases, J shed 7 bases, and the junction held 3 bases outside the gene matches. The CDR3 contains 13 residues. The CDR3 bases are TGTGCCAGCAGCCGGGGACTAGCGGGGGAGCAGTACTTC. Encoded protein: CASSRGLAGEQYF.

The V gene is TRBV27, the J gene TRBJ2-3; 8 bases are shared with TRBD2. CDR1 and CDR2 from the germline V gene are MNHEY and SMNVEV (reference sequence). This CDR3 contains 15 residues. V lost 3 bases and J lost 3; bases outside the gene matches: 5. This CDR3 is CASSFLGTRTDTQYF. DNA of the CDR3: TGTGCCAGCAGTTTTCTCGGGACTAGAACAGATACGCAGTATTTT.

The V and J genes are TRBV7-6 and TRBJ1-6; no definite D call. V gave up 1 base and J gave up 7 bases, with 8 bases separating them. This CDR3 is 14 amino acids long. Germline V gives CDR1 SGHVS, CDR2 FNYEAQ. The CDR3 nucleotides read TGTGCCAGCAGCTTAGATAGAAGGAATTCACCCCTCCACTTT. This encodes CASSLDRRNSPLHF.

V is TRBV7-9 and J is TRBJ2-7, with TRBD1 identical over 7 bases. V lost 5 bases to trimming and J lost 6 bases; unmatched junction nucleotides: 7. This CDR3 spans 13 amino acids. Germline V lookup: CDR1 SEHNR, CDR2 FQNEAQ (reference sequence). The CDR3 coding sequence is TGTGCCAGCAGCACCCAGGGGGTGGTCGAGCAGTACTTC. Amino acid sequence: CASSTQGVVEQYF.

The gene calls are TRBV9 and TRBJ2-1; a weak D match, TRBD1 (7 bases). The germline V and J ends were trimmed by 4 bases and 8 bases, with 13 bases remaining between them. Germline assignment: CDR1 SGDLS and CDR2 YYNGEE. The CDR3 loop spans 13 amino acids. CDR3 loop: CASSRTGGDEQFF. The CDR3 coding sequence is TGTGCCAGCAGCCGGACAGGCGGGGATGAGCAGTTCTTC.

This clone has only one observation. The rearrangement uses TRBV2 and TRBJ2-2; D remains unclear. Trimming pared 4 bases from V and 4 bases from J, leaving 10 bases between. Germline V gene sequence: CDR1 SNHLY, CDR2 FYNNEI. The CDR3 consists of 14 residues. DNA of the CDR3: TGTGCCAGCAGTGGTACGGTCGGCACCGGGGAGCTGTTTTTT. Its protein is CASSGTVGTGELFF.

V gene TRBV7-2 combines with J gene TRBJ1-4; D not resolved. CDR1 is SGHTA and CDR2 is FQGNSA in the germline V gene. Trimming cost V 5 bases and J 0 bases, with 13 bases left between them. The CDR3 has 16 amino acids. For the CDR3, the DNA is TGTGCCAGCAGCCTCAACGTGGCGGCAACTAATGAAAAACTGTTTTTT. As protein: CASSLNVAATNEKLFF. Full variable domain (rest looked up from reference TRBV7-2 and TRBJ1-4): GAGVSQSPSNKVTEKGKDVELRCDPISGHTALYWYRQSLGQGLEFLIYFQGNSAPDKSGLPSDRFSAERTGGSVSTLTIQRTQQEDSAVYLCASSLNVAATNEKLFFGSGTQLSVL.

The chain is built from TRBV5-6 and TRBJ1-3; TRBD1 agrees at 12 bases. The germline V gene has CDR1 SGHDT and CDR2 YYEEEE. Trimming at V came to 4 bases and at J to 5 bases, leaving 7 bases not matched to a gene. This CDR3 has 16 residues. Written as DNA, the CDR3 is TGTGCCAGCAGCCAGGCTGGGACAGGGGGCCGAAACACCATATATTTT. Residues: CASSQAGTGGRNTIYF.

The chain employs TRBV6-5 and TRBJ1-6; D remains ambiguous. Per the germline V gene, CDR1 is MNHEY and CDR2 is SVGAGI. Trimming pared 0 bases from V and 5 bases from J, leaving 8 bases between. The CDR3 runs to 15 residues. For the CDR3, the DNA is TGTGCCAGCAGTTACTCGGTTTCCCATAATTCACCCCTCCACTTT. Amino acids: CASSYSVSHNSPLHF.